A single TCR beta chain is shown here with its context. Its antigen target is currently unknown. Per-nucleotide qualities are absent, and no much larger clonotype sits a single base away. This specimen belongs to a study of identical twins (TCRdb year 2016). As for the study more broadly: TCR alpha and beta repertoires from monozygotic twins, unrelated adults of various ages and cord blood were deep-sequenced to test whether fetal clonotypes persist. To rule out contamination, the twin experiments were replicated at different times with different library preparation protocols. Broad study findings and their caveats: Excess twin sharing in beta out-of-frame sequences was weaker because fewer shared sequences lowered the signal-to-noise ratio. Abundant cord blood beta clonotypes had fewer insertions, young adult naive repertoires showed a similar but weaker trend, and memory repertoires showed no such trend. Conclusions relied on cross-sectional statistical analysis, since the same donors could not be followed over many years. Compared with coincidental sharing between unrelated individuals, out-of-frame TCR alpha sequences shared between twins had an excess of sequences with low generation probability. Zero-insertion analyses could be partly confounded by invariant T cells such as MAIT and iNKT, though diverse VJ usage argued against such confounding for most clonotypes. In monozygotic twins, recombination models systematically underestimated out-of-frame TCR alpha sharing, but the models matched the sharing seen between unrelated individuals.

Library creation used 5' RACE. Data came from an Illumina HiSeq 2000. Template switching added a universal primer binding site, and the final cDNA carried a unique molecular identifier that allowed TCR cDNA molecules to be counted accurately. Specific primers in the conserved constant-segment region were used to synthesize first-strand cDNA for the TCR alpha and beta chains. Each cDNA library was double barcoded, with a SMART-Mk sample barcode plus Illumina barcodes, to control for contamination. Two successive PCR steps introduced TruSeq adapter sequences along with Illumina sample barcodes. TCR alpha and beta cDNA libraries were sequenced on the Illumina HiSeq platform with custom primers. In the source study's methods: MiGEC processed the raw reads to extract unique molecular identifiers, while MiXCR was used to determine the CDR3 positions. For each individual, recombination models were inferred using an EM algorithm with the repgenHMM and IGoR tools. Shared clonotype analysis was performed with the tcR package in R, normalizing sharing by the product of cloneset sizes. To study raw recombination free of thymic and clonal selection effects, out-of-frame nonproductive sequences were analyzed. TCRdb handled the public reads itself, with Q25 trimming in fastp and clone calling in MiXCR, and kept productive beta chains. Merged by CDR3 protein, the rows form single entries marked with the most common genes and DNA. For this entry, the V and J calls and clone size follow TCRdb and not the study's own pipeline. A total of roughly 1,500,000 distinct CDR3 sequences appear in this sample, under 35% of them only once. Of the sample, around 0.3% falls within the top ten clones.

The germline V gene (reference sequence) specifies LGHDT as CDR1 and YNNKEL as CDR2. Compared with germline, V lacks 2 bases and J lacks 7 bases; bases without a gene match: 13. From its cysteine to its phenylalanine, the CDR3 spans 17 amino acids. Just the 51-base CDR3 DNA is kept, in frame starting at base 1. Every donor in the study was a healthy Caucasian. The sequenced sample was cord blood. The TCR sequence derives from a newborn girl in good health. This chain joins TRBV3-1 to TRBJ2-1; 8 junctional bases match TRBD2. CDR3 protein: CASSQPPLAGHRNEQFF. The nucleotide sequence reads TGTGCCAGCAGCCAACCTCCCCTAGCGGGCCACCGGAATGAGCAGTTCTTC.